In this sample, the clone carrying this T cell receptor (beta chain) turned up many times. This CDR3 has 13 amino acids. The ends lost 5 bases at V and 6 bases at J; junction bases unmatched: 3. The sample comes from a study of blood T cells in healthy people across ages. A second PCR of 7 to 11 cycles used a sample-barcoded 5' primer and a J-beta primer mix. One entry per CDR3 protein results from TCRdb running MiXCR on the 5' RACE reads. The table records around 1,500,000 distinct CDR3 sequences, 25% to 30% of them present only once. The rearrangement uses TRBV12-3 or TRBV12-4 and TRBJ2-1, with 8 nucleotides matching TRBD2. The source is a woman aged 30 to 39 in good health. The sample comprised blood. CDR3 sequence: CASSRTSTNEQFF. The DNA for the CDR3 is TGTGCCAGCAGTAGGACTAGCACCAATGAGCAGTTCTTC.